These T cell receptor beta chains were read from a single sample in a study of shared clonotypes between healthy human individuals. Profiling relied on immunoSEQ multiplex PCR, and the TCRdb table lists in-frame clones only, not all of them. The sample includes approximately 2,000,000 clones, 80% to 95% of them seen just once. The specimen was naive CD4+ T cells from PBMCs. The receptors originated from a man in his late teens or twenties in good health. Some clones in this sample may be carry-over from other donors' samples. Each CDR3 is given without its conserved first and last residue. Each record gives: V gene, D gene, J gene, CDR3 protein. The D gene is left open where the match is weak.

v_call: TRBV29-1
d_call: -
j_call: TRBJ1-4
cdr3_aa: SVGPVNEKLF

v_call: TRBV5-1
d_call: -
j_call: TRBJ2-3
cdr3_aa: ASSPSGGGRGDTQY

v_call: TRBV28
d_call: TRBD1
j_call: TRBJ2-7
cdr3_aa: ASRDRGYEQY

v_call: TRBV15
d_call: -
j_call: TRBJ1-5
cdr3_aa: ATSSRGYSNQPQH

v_call: TRBV5-1
d_call: TRBD2
j_call: TRBJ2-1
cdr3_aa: ASSTTSGRHYNEQF

v_call: TRBV27
d_call: TRBD2
j_call: TRBJ2-1
cdr3_aa: ASSLGPSGRGEQF

v_call: TRBV5-1
d_call: -
j_call: TRBJ2-5
cdr3_aa: ASSLSASQETQY

v_call: TRBV6-5
d_call: -
j_call: TRBJ2-7
cdr3_aa: ASRLNRREDYEQY

v_call: TRBV20-1
d_call: -
j_call: TRBJ2-7
cdr3_aa: SASPSLGQY

v_call: TRBV5-6
d_call: -
j_call: TRBJ2-7
cdr3_aa: ASSRKLTSAYEQY

v_call: TRBV10-3
d_call: TRBD1
j_call: TRBJ1-2
cdr3_aa: AISESWTGVVYGYT

v_call: TRBV4-3
d_call: -
j_call: TRBJ2-7
cdr3_aa: ASSKRVSFDEQY

v_call: TRBV5-1
d_call: -
j_call: TRBJ2-2
cdr3_aa: ASSSTGTPNTGELF

v_call: TRBV28
d_call: -
j_call: TRBJ2-5
cdr3_aa: ASTRTIQRETQY

v_call: TRBV28
d_call: -
j_call: TRBJ1-5
cdr3_aa: ASSPGTSNQPQH

v_call: TRBV19
d_call: TRBD2
j_call: TRBJ2-7
cdr3_aa: ASSIGLASYEQY

v_call: TRBV28
d_call: TRBD1
j_call: TRBJ2-3
cdr3_aa: ASRPQGASRTDTQY

v_call: TRBV7-3
d_call: -
j_call: TRBJ1-1
cdr3_aa: ASSAQSGTEAF

v_call: TRBV19
d_call: -
j_call: TRBJ2-1
cdr3_aa: ASTVRQVYNEQF

v_call: TRBV4-3
d_call: TRBD1
j_call: TRBJ1-4
cdr3_aa: ASSQDWQGAANEKLF

v_call: TRBV9
d_call: -
j_call: TRBJ2-1
cdr3_aa: ASSVVSGSYNEQF

v_call: TRBV10-1
d_call: TRBD2
j_call: TRBJ2-7
cdr3_aa: ASSGRLAGTYEQY

v_call: TRBV4-1
d_call: TRBD1
j_call: TRBJ1-1
cdr3_aa: ASSRPTTGGHAEAF

v_call: TRBV4-2
d_call: TRBD2
j_call: TRBJ2-3
cdr3_aa: ASSQVKQGLASGRTSTDTQY

v_call: TRBV28
d_call: TRBD2
j_call: TRBJ2-2
cdr3_aa: ASRTSGWGTGELF

v_call: TRBV5-1
d_call: -
j_call: TRBJ2-1
cdr3_aa: ASSFSSGGSSYNEQF

v_call: TRBV28
d_call: -
j_call: TRBJ1-2
cdr3_aa: ASSLSPRNYGYT

v_call: TRBV10-3
d_call: -
j_call: TRBJ1-1
cdr3_aa: AISESGGSNTEAF

v_call: TRBV5-1
d_call: TRBD2
j_call: TRBJ2-1
cdr3_aa: ASSDNGLAGHNEQF

v_call: TRBV11-3
d_call: TRBD1
j_call: TRBJ2-3
cdr3_aa: ASSDGTGGAHTQY

v_call: TRBV7-8
d_call: TRBD2
j_call: TRBJ2-7
cdr3_aa: ASSLALAPRAYEQY

v_call: TRBV7-3
d_call: TRBD2
j_call: TRBJ2-1
cdr3_aa: ASSYWGTSGNNEQF

v_call: TRBV19
d_call: -
j_call: TRBJ2-6
cdr3_aa: ASLDVSLLGANVLT

v_call: TRBV5-1
d_call: -
j_call: TRBJ2-3
cdr3_aa: ASSLLRGSEDTQY

v_call: TRBV6-5
d_call: -
j_call: TRBJ1-1
cdr3_aa: ASSYSLGPEAF

v_call: TRBV7-9
d_call: TRBD2
j_call: TRBJ2-7
cdr3_aa: ASSPRFGASSGKTYEQY

v_call: TRBV18
d_call: -
j_call: TRBJ1-2
cdr3_aa: ASSPLLGAFGYT

v_call: TRBV6-1
d_call: -
j_call: TRBJ1-1
cdr3_aa: ASPQGRDTEAF

v_call: TRBV28
d_call: -
j_call: TRBJ1-5
cdr3_aa: ASSFRQANQPQH

v_call: TRBV7-9
d_call: -
j_call: TRBJ1-1
cdr3_aa: ASSSRTAPGKMNTEAF

v_call: TRBV15
d_call: TRBD2
j_call: TRBJ2-7
cdr3_aa: ATSPGGITYEQY

v_call: TRBV18
d_call: -
j_call: TRBJ2-6
cdr3_aa: ASSLLGSSGANVLT

v_call: TRBV7-9
d_call: -
j_call: TRBJ1-1
cdr3_aa: ASSPLNMNTEAF